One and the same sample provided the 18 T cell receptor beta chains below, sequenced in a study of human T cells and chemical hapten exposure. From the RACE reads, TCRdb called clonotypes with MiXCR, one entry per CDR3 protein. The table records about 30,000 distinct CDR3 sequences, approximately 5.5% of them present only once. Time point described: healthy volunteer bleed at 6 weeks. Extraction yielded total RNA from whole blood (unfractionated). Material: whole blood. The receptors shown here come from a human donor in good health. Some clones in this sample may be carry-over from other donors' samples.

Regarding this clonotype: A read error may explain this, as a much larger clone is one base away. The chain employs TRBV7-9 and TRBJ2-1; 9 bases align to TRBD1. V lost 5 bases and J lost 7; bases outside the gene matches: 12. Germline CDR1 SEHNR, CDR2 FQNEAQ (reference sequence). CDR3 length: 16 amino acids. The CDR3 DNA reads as TGTGCCAGCAGCCCACCCGACAGGGGGATTGGTAATGAGCAGTTCTTC. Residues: CASSPPDRGIGNEQFF.

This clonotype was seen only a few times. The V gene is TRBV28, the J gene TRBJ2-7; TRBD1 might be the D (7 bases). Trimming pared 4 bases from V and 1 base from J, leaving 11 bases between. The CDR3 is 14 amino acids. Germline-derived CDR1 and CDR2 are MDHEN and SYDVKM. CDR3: CASSSTGRSYEQYF. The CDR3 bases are TGTGCCAGCAGTTCGACAGGGAGGTCCTACGAGCAGTACTTC.

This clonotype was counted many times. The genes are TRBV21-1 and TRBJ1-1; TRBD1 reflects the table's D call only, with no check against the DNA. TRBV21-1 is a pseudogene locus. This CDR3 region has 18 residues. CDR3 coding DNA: TGTGCCCGATTGATATCAGGGTGGTGGGTTAGCATGAACACTGAAGCTTTCTTT. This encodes CARLISGWWVSMNTEAFF.

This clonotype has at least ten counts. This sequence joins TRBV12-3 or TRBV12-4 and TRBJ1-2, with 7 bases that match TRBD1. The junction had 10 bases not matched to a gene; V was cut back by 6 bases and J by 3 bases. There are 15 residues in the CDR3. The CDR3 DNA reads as TGTGCCAGCAGCCCAGCAGGGGGGAGGGACTATGGCTACACCTTC. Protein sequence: CASSPAGGRDYGYTF.

CDR3 protein: CAISATENTEAFF. CDR3 nucleotide sequence: TGTGCCATCAGTGCCACAGAGAACACTGAAGCTTTCTTT. The chain has TRBV10-3 and TRBJ1-1; D uncertain. The CDR3 totals 13 residues. V lost 4 bases, J lost 1 base, and 7 bases lay in between. Germline V gene sequence: CDR1 ENHRY, CDR2 SYGVKD.

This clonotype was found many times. The CDR3 sequence: CASSQAPRGVNEQYF. CDR3 DNA sequence: TGCGCCAGCAGCCAAGCCCCACGGGGGGTCAACGAGCAGTACTTC. The gene calls are TRBV4-1 and TRBJ2-7, with 7 bases identical to TRBD2. Per germline, CDR1 MGHRA and CDR2 YSYEKL. After removal of 1 base from V and 5 bases from J, the junction contained 8 bases not matched to a gene. The CDR3 length is 15 residues.

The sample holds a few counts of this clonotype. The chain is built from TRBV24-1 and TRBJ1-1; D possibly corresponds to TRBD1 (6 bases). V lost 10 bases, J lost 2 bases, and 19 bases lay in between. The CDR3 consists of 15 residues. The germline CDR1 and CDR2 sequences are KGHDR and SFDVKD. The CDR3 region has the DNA TGTGCCACTCGATCTTCCACAGGGTTTAACACTGAAGCTTTCTTT. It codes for CATRSSTGFNTEAFF.

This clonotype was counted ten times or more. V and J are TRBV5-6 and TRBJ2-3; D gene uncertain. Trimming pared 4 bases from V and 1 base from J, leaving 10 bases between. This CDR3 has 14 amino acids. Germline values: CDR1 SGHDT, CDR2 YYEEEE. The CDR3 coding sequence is TGTGCCAGCAGCGCGGCCAGGCGCACAGATACGCAGTATTTT. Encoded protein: CASSAARRTDTQYF.

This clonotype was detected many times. The CDR3 loop is CAWSGTGHSNYGYTF. The CDR3 DNA is TGTGCCTGGAGTGGGACTGGACATTCTAACTATGGCTACACCTTC. The chain recombines TRBV30 with TRBJ1-2; possible D gene TRBD1, 5 bases. The CDR3 sequence is 15 residues long. The ends were cut back, 1 base at V and 0 bases at J, with 12 bases in the middle. From germline, CDR1 is GTSNPN and CDR2 SVGIG (reference sequence).

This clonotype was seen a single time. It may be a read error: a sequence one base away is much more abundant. CDR3 loop: CVSSLAEVSPETQYF. CDR3 coding DNA: TGTGTCAGCAGCTTAGCGGAGGTCAGCCCAGAGACCCAGTACTTC. This chain connects TRBV7-8 to TRBJ2-5; TRBD2 might be the D (6 bases). The CDR3 loop spans 15 amino acids. The germline V gene has CDR1 SGHVS and CDR2 FQNEAQ.

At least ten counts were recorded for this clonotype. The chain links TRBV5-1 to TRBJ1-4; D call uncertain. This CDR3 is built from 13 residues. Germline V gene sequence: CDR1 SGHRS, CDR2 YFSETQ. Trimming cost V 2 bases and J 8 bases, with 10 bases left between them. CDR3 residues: CASSFRTGEKLFF. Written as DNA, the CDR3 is TGCGCCAGCAGCTTCCGGACCGGCGAAAAACTGTTTTTT.

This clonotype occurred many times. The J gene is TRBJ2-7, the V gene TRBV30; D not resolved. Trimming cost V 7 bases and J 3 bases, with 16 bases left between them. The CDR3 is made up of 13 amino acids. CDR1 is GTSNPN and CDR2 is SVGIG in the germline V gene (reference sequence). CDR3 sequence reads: CAYEPDPDYEQYF. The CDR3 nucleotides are TGTGCCTACGAACCGGACCCCGACTACGAGCAGTACTTC.

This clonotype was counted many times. The CDR3, as DNA: TGTGCCAGCAGGGGGAACTCCTACAATGAGCAGTTCTTC. Amino acid sequence: CASRGNSYNEQFF. V and J are TRBV2 and TRBJ2-1; D unclear. V lost 6 bases and J lost 0, with 6 bases in between. Germline CDR1 SNHLY, CDR2 FYNNEI. This CDR3 is built from 13 residues.

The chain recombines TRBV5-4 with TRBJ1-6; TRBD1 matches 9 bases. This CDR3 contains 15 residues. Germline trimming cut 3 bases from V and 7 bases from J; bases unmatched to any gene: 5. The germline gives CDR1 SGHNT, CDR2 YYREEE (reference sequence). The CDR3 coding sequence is TGTGCCAGCAGCTCCTGGGGGACAGGGAATTCACCCCTCCACTTT. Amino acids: CASSSWGTGNSPLHF.

DNA for the CDR3: TGCGCCAGCAGCGAGCTACAGGGGGCGACTCGAAACACCATATATTTT. This sequence encodes CASSELQGATRNTIYF. The chain uses TRBV5-1 and TRBJ1-3, with TRBD1 matching over 9 bases. The CDR3 extends over 16 amino acids. V lost 4 bases, J lost 5 bases, and 10 bases stayed unmatched. CDR1 and CDR2 from the germline V gene are SGHRS and YFSETQ.

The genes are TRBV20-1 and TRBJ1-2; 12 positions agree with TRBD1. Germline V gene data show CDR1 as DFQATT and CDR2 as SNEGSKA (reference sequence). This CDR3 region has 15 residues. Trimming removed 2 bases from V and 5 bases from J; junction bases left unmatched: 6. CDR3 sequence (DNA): TGCAGTGCTAGATCCGGGACAGGGGGCATTTATGGCTACACCTTC. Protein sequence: CSARSGTGGIYGYTF.

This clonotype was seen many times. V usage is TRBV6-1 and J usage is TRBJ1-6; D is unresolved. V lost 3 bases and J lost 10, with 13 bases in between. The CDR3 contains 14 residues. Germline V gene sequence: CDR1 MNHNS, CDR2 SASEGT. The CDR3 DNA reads TGTGCCAGCAGTGAGCTAAGACCCCGGTCACCCCTCCACTTT. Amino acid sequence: CASSELRPRSPLHF.

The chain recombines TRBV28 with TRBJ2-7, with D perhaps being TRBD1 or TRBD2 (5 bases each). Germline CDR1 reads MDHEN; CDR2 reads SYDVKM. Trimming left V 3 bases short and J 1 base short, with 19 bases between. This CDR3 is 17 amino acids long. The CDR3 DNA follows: TGTGCCAGCAGTTTCCTTCCCGGCAGGGAGATATCCTACGAGCAGTACTTC. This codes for CASSFLPGREISYEQYF. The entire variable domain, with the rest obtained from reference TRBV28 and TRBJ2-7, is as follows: DVKVTQSSRYLVKRTGEKVFLECVQDMDHENMFWYRQDPGLGLRLIYFSYDVKMKEKGDIPEGYSVSREKKERFSLILESASTNQTSMYLCASSFLPGREISYEQYFGPGTRLTVT.